This T cell receptor beta chain is drawn from a study of T cells in Graves' hyperthyroidism and ophthalmopathy. Study-wide context: The blood sample was taken at first diagnosis, before treatment began. Study outcomes and limitations: Blood also carried most thyroid clonotypes expanded above 0.001. Ophthalmopathy and stable hyperthyroidism were separated by a 13 V-J model.

There were TCR beta CDR3 regions amplified from RNA transcripts. The HTBI set primed first-round TCR CDR3 RT-PCR. One entry per CDR3 protein results from TCRdb running MiXCR on the multiplex PCR reads. The table has 350,000 or so distinct CDR3 sequences, about 21% seen once. This clonotype came up many times. Its specificity is not known. PBMCs were obtained from approximately 10 ml fresh peripheral blood. V was pared by 3 bases and J by 4 bases, with 6 bases between. From germline, CDR1 is MNHNS and CDR2 SASEGT. CDR3 length equals 12 residues. This TCR came from a woman aged 50 to 65 with Graves' hyperthyroidism. The chain employs TRBV6-1 and TRBJ1-1; D is unresolved. Sequenced material: blood. As DNA, the CDR3 is TGTGCCAGCAGTGATCCCGCCACTGAAGCTTTCTTT. This sequence encodes CASSDPATEAFF.